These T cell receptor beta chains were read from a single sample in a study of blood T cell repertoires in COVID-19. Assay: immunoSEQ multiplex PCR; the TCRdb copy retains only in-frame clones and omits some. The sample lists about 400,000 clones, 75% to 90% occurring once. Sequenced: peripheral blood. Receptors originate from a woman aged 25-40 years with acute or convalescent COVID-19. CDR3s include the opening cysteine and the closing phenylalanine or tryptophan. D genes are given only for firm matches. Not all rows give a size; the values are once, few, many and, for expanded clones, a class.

CATSRDRGISDTQYF	TGTGCCACCAGCAGAGACAGGGGTATATCAGATACGCAGTATTTT	TRBJ2-3	TRBV15	15	-	-
CASSPGTGDSSGYTF	TGTGCCAGCAGCCCCGGGACAGGGGATTCTTCAGGCTACACCTTC	TRBJ1-2	TRBV7-2	15	TRBD1	-
CASRRMYRGGANYNEQFF	TGTGCCAGCCGACGGATGTACCGCGGGGGGGCTAACTACAATGAGCAGTTCTTC	TRBJ2-1	TRBV28	18	TRBD2	-
CASSSYTSGGAHEQFF	TGTGCCAGCAGCTCCTACACTAGCGGGGGGGCCCATGAGCAGTTCTTC	TRBJ2-1	TRBV7-2	16	TRBD2	-
CASSRNRNQPQHF	TGTGCCAGCAGTCGTAACAGGAATCAGCCCCAGCATTTT	TRBJ1-5	TRBV6-5	13	-	-
CASSILSGQGGTEAFF	TGTGCCAGTAGTATCCTCTCTGGACAGGGAGGGACTGAAGCTTTCTTT	TRBJ1-1	TRBV19	16	TRBD1	-
CASSMGDRVNTEAFF	TGTGCCAGTAGTATGGGAGACAGGGTTAACACTGAAGCTTTCTTT	TRBJ1-1	TRBV19	15	TRBD1	few
CSASGGDEQYF	TGCAGTGCTAGCGGGGGAGACGAGCAGTACTTC	TRBJ2-7	TRBV20-1	11	-	-
CASRREGAGQPQHF	TGCGCCAGCCGTAGAGAGGGGGCGGGTCAGCCCCAGCATTTT	TRBJ1-5	TRBV5-1	14	TRBD1	-
CATSDASGGVTDTQYF	TGTGCCACCAGTGATGCTAGCGGGGGTGTCACAGATACGCAGTATTTT	TRBJ2-3	TRBV24-1	16	TRBD2	-
CSASRGSNQPQHF	TGCAGTGCTAGTCGAGGTTCGAATCAGCCCCAGCATTTT	TRBJ1-5	TRBV20-1	13	-	-
CASSEAGGYTF	TGTGCCAGCAGTGAAGCTGGCGGCTACACCTTC	TRBJ1-2	TRBV2	11	-	once
CAAGGGIQVYGYTF	TGTGCAGCAGGGGGTGGAATACAGGTCTATGGCTACACCTTC	TRBJ1-2	TRBV7-2	14	TRBD1	-
CASSPKLGGANEKLFF	TGTGCCAGCAGCCCTAAATTGGGGGGGGCGAATGAAAAACTGTTTTTT	TRBJ1-4	TRBV7-8	16	-	-
CASSSLLSPLHF	TGTGCCAGCAGCTCATTGTTGTCACCCCTCCACTTT	TRBJ1-6	TRBV7-3	12	-	-
CASSLRVFNSPLHF	TGTGCCAGCAGCCTCAGGGTTTTCAATTCACCCCTCCACTTT	TRBJ1-6	TRBV3-1/TRBV3-2	14	-	-
CAISDPTTVPGYTF	TGTGCCATCAGTGACCCGACTACGGTACCTGGCTACACCTTC	TRBJ1-2	TRBV10-3	14	-	-
CASRGQGARPGELFF	TGTGCCAGCAGAGGACAGGGGGCGCGGCCCGGGGAGCTGTTTTTT	TRBJ2-2	TRBV6-5	15	TRBD1	-
CASSPRGVSLGTEAFF	TGTGCCAGCTCACCACGCGGGGTTAGCTTGGGCACTGAAGCTTTCTTT	TRBJ1-1	TRBV18	16	-	-
CASSLGSGKSYEQYF	TGCGCCAGCAGCTTGGGGTCGGGAAAGTCCTACGAGCAGTACTTC	TRBJ2-7	TRBV5-1	15	-	-
CASYRGRPEYNEQFF	TGCGCCTCCTACAGGGGGCGGCCCGAGTACAATGAGCAGTTCTTC	TRBJ2-1	TRBV5-1	15	TRBD1	-
CASWIGGDRGQPQHF	TGTGCCAGCTGGATCGGGGGGGACCGGGGCCAGCCCCAGCATTTT	TRBJ1-5	TRBV6-5	15	-	-
CASARTSGGGTGELFF	TGTGCCAGCGCGCGAACTAGCGGGGGCGGCACCGGGGAGCTGTTTTTT	TRBJ2-2	TRBV19	16	TRBD2	-
CATSREHGGPYEQYF	TGTGCCACCAGCAGAGAACACGGGGGACCCTACGAGCAGTACTTC	TRBJ2-7	TRBV15	15	-	-
CASSLMGQGGEKLFF	TGCGCCAGCAGCTTGATGGGACAGGGGGGTGAAAAACTGTTTTTT	TRBJ1-4	TRBV5-1	15	TRBD1	-
CASSAATSRDTQYF	TGTGCCAGCAGCGCGGCTACTAGCAGAGATACGCAGTATTTT	TRBJ2-3	TRBV9	14	-	-
CAISAGILGGYTF	TGTGCCATCAGCGCCGGGATCCTTGGAGGCTACACCTTC	TRBJ1-2	TRBV10-3	13	-	-
CASSQAGGPDTQYF	TGTGCCAGCAGCCAAGCGGGGGGGCCAGATACGCAGTATTTT	TRBJ2-3	TRBV4-2	14	TRBD2	once
CTSSQPKTGDGSPLHF	TGCACCAGCAGCCAACCCAAGACAGGGGACGGTTCACCCCTCCACTTT	TRBJ1-6	TRBV1	16	-	-
CASSLVPGQETQYF	TGTGCCAGCAGCTTAGTACCGGGACAAGAGACCCAGTACTTC	TRBJ2-5	TRBV7-8	14	-	once
CASSLRLAGSQETQYF	TGTGCCAGCAGCTTAAGACTAGCGGGGTCCCAAGAGACCCAGTACTTC	TRBJ2-5	TRBV13	16	TRBD2	once
CASGFGAGLNTEAFF	TGTGCTAGTGGTTTCGGTGCGGGGCTGAACACTGAAGCTTTCTTT	TRBJ1-1	TRBV12-5	15	-	once
CASSFSGALIYEQYF	TGTGCCAGCAGCTTTTCTGGGGCCCTTATCTACGAGCAGTACTTC	TRBJ2-7	TRBV11-2	15	-	-
CASSASGGLNTEAFF	TGTGCCAGCAGCGCCTCTGGGGGCCTGAACACTGAAGCTTTCTTT	TRBJ1-1	TRBV9	15	-	-
CASSQRGPGELFF	TGTGCCAGCAGCCAACGCGGGCCCGGGGAGCTGTTTTTT	TRBJ2-2	TRBV3-1/TRBV3-2	13	-	-
CASSSGFTDTQYF	TGTGCCAGCAGTTCGGGGTTCACAGATACGCAGTATTTT	TRBJ2-3	TRBV7-3	13	-	-
CASSLRGGATDTQYF	TGTGCCAGCAGTTTACGGGGCGGGGCCACAGATACGCAGTATTTT	TRBJ2-3	TRBV27	15	-	-
CSASYFGNTGELFF	TGCAGTGCTAGTTATTTCGGGAACACCGGGGAGCTGTTTTTT	TRBJ2-2	TRBV20-1	14	-	once
CASSVGVAGGYEQFF	TGTGCCAGCAGCGTAGGGGTAGCGGGGGGGTATGAGCAGTTCTTC	TRBJ2-1	TRBV9	15	TRBD2	-
CASSQRRDRVEQYF	TGTGCCAGCAGTCAGAGGCGGGACAGGGTGGAGCAGTACTTC	TRBJ2-7	TRBV6-5	14	TRBD1	-
CASSLDQGANGYTF	TGTGCCAGCAGCTTAGACCAGGGTGCGAATGGCTACACCTTC	TRBJ1-2	TRBV11-2	14	-	-
CASSQETAGGHVDTQYF	TGTGCCAGCAGCCAAGAAACGGCGGGGGGGCACGTGGATACGCAGTATTTT	TRBJ2-3	TRBV4-2	17	TRBD2	-
CSVEYGQGAREQYF	TGCAGCGTTGAATATGGACAGGGGGCGCGGGAGCAGTACTTC	TRBJ2-7	TRBV29-1	14	TRBD1	few
CASSYTGQGWDTQYF	TGTGCCAGCAGTTACACAGGACAGGGTTGGGATACGCAGTATTTT	TRBJ2-3	TRBV6-5	15	TRBD1	few
CASSQVGSGGGSTDTQYF	TGCGCCAGCAGCCAAGTGGGTAGCGGCGGGGGGAGCACAGATACGCAGTATTTT	TRBJ2-3	TRBV4-1	18	TRBD2	-
CAGDGDRGRLYGYTF	TGTGCCGGCGATGGGGACAGGGGGCGTTTATATGGCTACACCTTC	TRBJ1-2	TRBV7-7	15	TRBD1	few
CASSQGTSGTETQYF	TGTGCCAGCTCACAAGGGACTAGCGGGACCGAGACCCAGTACTTC	TRBJ2-5	TRBV18	15	TRBD2	-
CAISDPDRGPYGYTF	TGTGCCATCAGTGACCCGGACAGGGGCCCTTATGGCTACACCTTC	TRBJ1-2	TRBV10-3	15	TRBD1	-
CASRLSPCTIRELNSPLHF	TGTGCAAGTCGCTTATCCCCCTGTACCATCCGAGAACTTAATTCACCCCTCCACTTT	TRBJ1-6	TRBV12-2	19	-	-